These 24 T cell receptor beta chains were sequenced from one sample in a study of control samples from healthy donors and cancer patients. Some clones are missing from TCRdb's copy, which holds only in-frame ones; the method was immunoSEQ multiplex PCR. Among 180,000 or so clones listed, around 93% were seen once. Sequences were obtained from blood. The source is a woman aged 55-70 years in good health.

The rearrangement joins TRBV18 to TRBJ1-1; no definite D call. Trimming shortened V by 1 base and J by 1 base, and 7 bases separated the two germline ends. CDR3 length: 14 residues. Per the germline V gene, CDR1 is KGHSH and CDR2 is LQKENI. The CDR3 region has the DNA TGTGCCAGCTCACCACTTAGGGAGAACACTGAAGCTTTCTTT. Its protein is CASSPLRENTEAFF.

This CDR3 reads CAWGQGTTTDTQYF. Written as DNA, the CDR3 is TGTGCCTGGGGCCAGGGTACCACCACAGATACGCAGTATTTT. This chain connects TRBV5-5 to TRBJ2-3, with D tentatively TRBD1 (5 bases). CDR1 is SGHKS and CDR2 is YYEKEE in the germline V gene (reference sequence). CDR3 length: 14 residues. Trimming removed 10 bases at V and 2 bases at J, with 17 bases between.

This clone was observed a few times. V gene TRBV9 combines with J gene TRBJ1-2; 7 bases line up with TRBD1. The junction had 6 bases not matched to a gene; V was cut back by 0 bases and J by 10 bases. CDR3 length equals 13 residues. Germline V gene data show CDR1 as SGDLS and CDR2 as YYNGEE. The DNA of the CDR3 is TGTGCCAGCAGCGTAGAGGGGGCAGGGCCCTACACCTTC. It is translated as CASSVEGAGPYTF.

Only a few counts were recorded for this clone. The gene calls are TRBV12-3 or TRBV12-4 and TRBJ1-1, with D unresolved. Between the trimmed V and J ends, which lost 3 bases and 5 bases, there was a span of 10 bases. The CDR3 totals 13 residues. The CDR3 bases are TGTGCCAGCAGTTTGATGGGCGAGACTGAAGCTTTCTTT. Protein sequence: CASSLMGETEAFF.

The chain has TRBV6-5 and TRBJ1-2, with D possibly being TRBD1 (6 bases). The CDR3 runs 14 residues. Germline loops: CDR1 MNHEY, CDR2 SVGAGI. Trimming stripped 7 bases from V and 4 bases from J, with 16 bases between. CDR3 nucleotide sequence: TGTGCCAGCACTCGGGGAGGGGGTGGCTATGGCTACACCTTC. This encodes CASTRGGGGYGYTF.

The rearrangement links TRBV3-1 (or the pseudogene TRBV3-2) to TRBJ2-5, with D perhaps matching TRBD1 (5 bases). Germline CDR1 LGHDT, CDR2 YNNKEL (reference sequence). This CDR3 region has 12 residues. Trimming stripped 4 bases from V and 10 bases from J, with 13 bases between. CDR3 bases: TGTGCCAGCAGCCTGGACAAGTATGTCCAGTACTTC. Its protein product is CASSLDKYVQYF.

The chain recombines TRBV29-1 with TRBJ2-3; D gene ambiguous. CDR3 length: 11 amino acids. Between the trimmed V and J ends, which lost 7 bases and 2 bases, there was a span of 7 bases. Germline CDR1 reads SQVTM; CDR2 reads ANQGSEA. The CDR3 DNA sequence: TGCAGCGGGTCTTACACAGATACGCAGTATTTT. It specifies CSGSYTDTQYF.

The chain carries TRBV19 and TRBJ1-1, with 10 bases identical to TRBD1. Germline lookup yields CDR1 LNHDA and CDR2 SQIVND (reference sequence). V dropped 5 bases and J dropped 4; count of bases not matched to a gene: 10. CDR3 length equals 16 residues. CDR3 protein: CASSSPRTGGGTEAFF. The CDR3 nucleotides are TGTGCCAGTAGTTCACCCCGGACAGGGGGAGGCACTGAAGCTTTCTTT.

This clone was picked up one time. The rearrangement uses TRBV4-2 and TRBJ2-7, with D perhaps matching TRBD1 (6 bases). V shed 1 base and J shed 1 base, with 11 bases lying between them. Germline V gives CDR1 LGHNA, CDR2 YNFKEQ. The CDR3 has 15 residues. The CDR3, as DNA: TGTGCCAGCAGCCAAGGGACAACAGGGTCCTACGAGCAGTACTTC. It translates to CASSQGTTGSYEQYF.

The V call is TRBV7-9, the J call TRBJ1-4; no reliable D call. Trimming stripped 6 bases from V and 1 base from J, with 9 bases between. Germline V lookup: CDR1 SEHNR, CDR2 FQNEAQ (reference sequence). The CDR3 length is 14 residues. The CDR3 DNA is TGTGCCAGCAGTGTAGGAGGAACTAATGAAAAACTGTTTTTT. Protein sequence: CASSVGGTNEKLFF.

CDR3 amino acids: CASSLAPSRGADTQYF. In nucleotides, the CDR3 is TGTGCCAGCAGCTTGGCTCCCTCGCGGGGAGCAGATACGCAGTATTTT. The chain joins TRBV5-6 to TRBJ2-3, with D possibly matching TRBD2 (6 bases). The germline V gene has CDR1 SGHDT and CDR2 YYEEEE. The CDR3 runs 16 residues. V was pared by 0 bases and J by 4 bases, with 15 bases between.

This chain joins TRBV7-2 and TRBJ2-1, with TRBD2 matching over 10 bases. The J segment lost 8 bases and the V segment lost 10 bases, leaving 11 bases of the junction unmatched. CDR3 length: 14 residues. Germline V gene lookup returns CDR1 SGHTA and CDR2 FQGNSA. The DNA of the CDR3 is TGTGCCACCGGTGAGCGGGGGGGCCTCGATGAGCAGTTCTTC. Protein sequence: CATGERGGLDEQFF.

The CDR3 DNA sequence: TGTGCCAGCAGCCAACGCTCAGGGAACTATGGCTACACCTTC. Its protein is CASSQRSGNYGYTF. The gene calls are TRBV4-2 and TRBJ1-2; D is possibly TRBD1 (5 bases). This CDR3 spans 14 amino acids. The germline V gene encodes CDR1 LGHNA and CDR2 YNFKEQ. V lost 2 bases and J lost 2, with 9 bases in between.

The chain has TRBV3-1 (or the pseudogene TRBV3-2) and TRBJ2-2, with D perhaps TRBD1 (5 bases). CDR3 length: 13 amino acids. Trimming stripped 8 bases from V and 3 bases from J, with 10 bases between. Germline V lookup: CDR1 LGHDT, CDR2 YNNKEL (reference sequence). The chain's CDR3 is CASFSRDTGELFF. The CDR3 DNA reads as TGTGCCAGCTTCAGCAGGGACACCGGGGAGCTGTTTTTT.

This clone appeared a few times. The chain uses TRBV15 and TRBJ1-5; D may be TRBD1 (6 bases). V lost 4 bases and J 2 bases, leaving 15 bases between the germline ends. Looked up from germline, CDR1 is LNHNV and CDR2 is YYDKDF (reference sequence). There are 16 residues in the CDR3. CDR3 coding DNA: TGTGCCACCAGCACGCCACAGGGATCCCGCAATCAGCCCCAGCATTTT. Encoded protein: CATSTPQGSRNQPQHF.

The CDR3: CASSLLGIQINYGYTF. The DNA of the CDR3 is TGTGCCAGCAGCCTTCTGGGAATACAAATTAACTATGGCTACACCTTC. This chain links TRBV5-6 with TRBJ1-2; no definite D call. The CDR3 sequence is 16 residues long. V lost 4 bases and J lost 1, with 17 bases in between. CDR1 and CDR2 from the germline V gene are SGHDT and YYEEEE.

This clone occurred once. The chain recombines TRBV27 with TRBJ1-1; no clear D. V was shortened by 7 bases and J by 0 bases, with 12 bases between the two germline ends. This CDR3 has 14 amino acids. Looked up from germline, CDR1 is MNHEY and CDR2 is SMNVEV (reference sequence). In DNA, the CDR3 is TGTGCCAGCACCACGACTGAGATGAACACTGAAGCTTTCTTT. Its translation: CASTTTEMNTEAFF.

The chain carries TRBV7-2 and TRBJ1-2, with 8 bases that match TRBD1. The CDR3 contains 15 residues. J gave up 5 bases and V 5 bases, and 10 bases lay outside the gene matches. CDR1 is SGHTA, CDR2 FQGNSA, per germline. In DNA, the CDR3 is TGTGCCAGCAGCCAAAAACACAGGGGGGGATATGGCTACACCTTC. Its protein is CASSQKHRGGYGYTF.

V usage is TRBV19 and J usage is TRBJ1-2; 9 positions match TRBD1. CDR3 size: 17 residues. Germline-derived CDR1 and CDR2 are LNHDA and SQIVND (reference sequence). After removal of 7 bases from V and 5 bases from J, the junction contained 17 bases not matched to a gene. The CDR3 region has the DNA TGTGCCAGTACCTCACAGGGGGCGGTAAGGGCCGGTTATGGCTACACCTTC. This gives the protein CASTSQGAVRAGYGYTF.

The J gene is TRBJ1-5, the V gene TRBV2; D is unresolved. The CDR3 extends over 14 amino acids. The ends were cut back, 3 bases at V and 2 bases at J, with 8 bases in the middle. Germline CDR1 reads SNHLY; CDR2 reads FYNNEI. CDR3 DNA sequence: TGTGCCAGCAGTGATAAGGATCGCAATCAGCCCCAGCATTTT. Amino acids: CASSDKDRNQPQHF.

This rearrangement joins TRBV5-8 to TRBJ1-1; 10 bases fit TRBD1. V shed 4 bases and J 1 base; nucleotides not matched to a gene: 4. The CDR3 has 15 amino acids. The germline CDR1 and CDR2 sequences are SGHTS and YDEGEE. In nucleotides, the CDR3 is TGTGCCAGCAGCCCGGGACAGGGGAAGAACACTGAAGCTTTCTTT. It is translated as CASSPGQGKNTEAFF.

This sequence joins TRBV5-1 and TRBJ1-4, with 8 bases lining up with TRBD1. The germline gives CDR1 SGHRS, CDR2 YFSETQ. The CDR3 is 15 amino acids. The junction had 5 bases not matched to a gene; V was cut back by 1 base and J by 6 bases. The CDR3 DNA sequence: TGCGCCAGCAGCTTGACCGGGACAGGTCATGAAAAACTGTTTTTT. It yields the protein CASSLTGTGHEKLFF. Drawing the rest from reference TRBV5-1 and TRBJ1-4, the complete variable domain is KAGVTQTPRYLIKTRGQQVTLSCSPISGHRSVSWYQQTPGQGLQFLFEYFSETQRNKGNFPGRFSGRQFSNSRSEMNVSTLELGDSALYLCASSLTGTGHEKLFFGSGTQLSVL.

CDR3 sequence reads: CASSEGTARGQPQHF. The CDR3 region has the DNA TGTGCCAGCAGCGAGGGGACGGCGAGGGGTCAGCCCCAGCATTTT. The rearrangement links TRBV7-2 to TRBJ1-5; D is possibly TRBD1 (5 bases). V gave up 5 bases and J gave up 6 bases, with 17 bases separating them. Germline V gives CDR1 SGHTA, CDR2 FQGNSA. The CDR3 loop spans 15 amino acids.

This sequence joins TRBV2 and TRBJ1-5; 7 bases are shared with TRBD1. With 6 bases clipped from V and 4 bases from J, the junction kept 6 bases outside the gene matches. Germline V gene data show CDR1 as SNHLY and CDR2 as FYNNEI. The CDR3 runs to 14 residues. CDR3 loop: CASRVNRGNQPQHF. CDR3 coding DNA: TGTGCCAGCAGGGTTAACAGGGGAAATCAGCCCCAGCATTTT.